These 30 T cell receptor beta chains share one sample of origin, sequenced in a study of cytomegalovirus exposure and HLA in healthy donors. Vbeta (60) and Jbeta (13) primers were used in the PCR. TCRdb's copy holds only in-frame clones and misses some; the assay was immunoSEQ multiplex PCR. This sample has fewer than 250,000 clones, with 77% found just once. The sequencing input was PBMCs. The receptors were sampled from a woman aged 25 to 45 in good health and CMV-seropositive.

This rearrangement joins TRBV6-1 to TRBJ2-1; D not resolved. Trimming stripped 8 bases from V and 4 bases from J, with 18 bases between. CDR1 and CDR2 (germline): MNHNS, SASEGT. This CDR3 contains 15 residues. CDR3 nucleotides: TGTGCCAGCCTAGGCACCACCTACGGATACAATGAGCAGTTCTTC. This sequence encodes CASLGTTYGYNEQFF.

The chain joins TRBV7-9 to TRBJ2-2, with 10 bases aligning to TRBD1. The CDR3 sequence is 16 residues long. V lost 4 bases to trimming and J lost 3 bases; unmatched junction nucleotides: 5. Germline lookup yields CDR1 SEHNR and CDR2 FQNEAQ (reference sequence). DNA for the CDR3: TGTGCCAGCAGCTCCCGGGACAGGGGATACACCGGGGAGCTGTTTTTT. Its protein product is CASSSRDRGYTGELFF. Drawing the rest from reference TRBV7-9 and TRBJ2-2, the complete variable domain is DTGVSQNPRHKITKRGQNVTFRCDPISEHNRLYWYRQTLGQGPEFLTYFQNEAQLEKSRLLSDRFSAERPKGSFSTLEIQRTEQGDSAMYLCASSSRDRGYTGELFFGEGSRLTVL.

The rearrangement links TRBV27 to TRBJ2-1, with 8 bases matching TRBD1. Germline CDR1 MNHEY, CDR2 SMNVEV (reference sequence). The CDR3 contains 15 residues. V lost 2 bases to trimming and J lost 4 bases; unmatched junction nucleotides: 4. The CDR3 sequence is CASSLDRGPYNEQFF. As DNA, the CDR3 is TGTGCCAGCAGTTTAGACAGGGGACCGTACAATGAGCAGTTCTTC.

This clone was picked up a small number of times. This sequence joins TRBV27 and TRBJ1-5, with D hard to call. Trimming cost V 6 bases and J 0 bases, with 12 bases left between them. This CDR3 spans 15 amino acids. Germline CDR1 and CDR2: MNHEY and SMNVEV (reference sequence). CDR3 DNA: TGTGCCAGCAGGTTGGAGGCATATAGCAATCAGCCCCAGCATTTT. Its protein is CASRLEAYSNQPQHF.

The DNA of the CDR3 is TGTGCCAGCAAACTCCAGGGGGCGAGCTATGGCTACACCTTC. Translating gives CASKLQGASYGYTF. This chain joins TRBV27 and TRBJ1-2; 8 bases are a match to TRBD1. This CDR3 spans 14 amino acids. The J segment lost 4 bases and the V segment lost 7 bases, leaving 8 bases of the junction unmatched. Germline CDR1 reads MNHEY; CDR2 reads SMNVEV (reference sequence).

This chain links TRBV4-3 with TRBJ2-7; the match to TRBD2 covers 8 bases. The trim removed 4 bases at V and 4 bases at J, leaving 27 bases unmatched. Germline V gene data show CDR1 as LGHNA and CDR2 as YSLEER. CDR3 size: 21 residues. The CDR3 bases are TGCGCCAGCAGCCTCCACCTAGCACCGAGCGTTCCCGGGACTAGAGGGTACGAGCAGTACTTC. This sequence encodes CASSLHLAPSVPGTRGYEQYF.

The J gene is TRBJ2-3, the V gene TRBV7-9; D is perhaps TRBD2 (5 bases). V was pared by 5 bases and J by 3 bases, with 15 bases between. In germline, CDR1 is SEHNR, CDR2 FQNEAQ (reference sequence). The CDR3 extends over 15 amino acids. The CDR3 DNA reads as TGTGCCAGCAGCCGACAAGGTAGCGCTACAGATACGCAGTATTTT. Protein product: CASSRQGSATDTQYF.

The CDR3, as DNA: TGTGCCAGCAGCCGGGGGGACAGGTTGACCCAGTACTTC. Its protein is CASSRGDRLTQYF. V gene TRBV14 combines with J gene TRBJ2-5; 8 nucleotides align to TRBD1. Germline assignment: CDR1 SGHDN and CDR2 FVKESK. CDR3 length: 13 residues. V gave up 4 bases and J gave up 7 bases; unmatched junction bases: 5.

The chain links TRBV5-4 to TRBJ2-1; D gene uncertain. This CDR3 has 12 amino acids. V lost 2 bases and J 7 bases, leaving 7 bases between the germline ends. From germline, CDR1 is SGHNT and CDR2 YYREEE (reference sequence). CDR3 nucleotide sequence: TGTGCCAGCAGCTTCGGAGTAAATGAGCAGTTCTTC. Its protein product is CASSFGVNEQFF. Drawing the rest from reference TRBV5-4 and TRBJ2-1, the complete variable domain is ETGVTQSPTHLIKTRGQQVTLRCSSQSGHNTVSWYQQALGQGPQFIFQYYREEENGRGNFPPRFSGLQFPNYSSELNVNALELDDSALYLCASSFGVNEQFFGPGTRLTVL.

The table lists this clone with a few counts. The chain joins TRBV7-2 to TRBJ2-1, with D perhaps matching TRBD1 (6 bases). With 5 bases removed from V and 4 bases from J, the gap between germline ends came to 12 bases. From germline, CDR1 is SGHTA and CDR2 FQGNSA. CDR3 size: 14 residues. The CDR3 sequence is CASSRRDKYNEQFF. The DNA for the CDR3 is TGTGCCAGCAGCCGACGGGACAAATACAATGAGCAGTTCTTC.

V is TRBV9 and J is TRBJ1-3, with 7 bases that match TRBD1. V lost 5 bases, J lost 1 base, and 6 bases stayed unmatched. CDR1 is SGDLS, CDR2 YYNGEE, per germline. This CDR3 has 15 amino acids. Here the CDR3 DNA reads TGTGCCAGCAGTCTCCGGGACAGTTCTGGAAACACCATATATTTT. Encoded protein: CASSLRDSSGNTIYF.

This chain links TRBV7-9 with TRBJ2-5; TRBD2 agrees at 7 bases. The CDR3 is 13 amino acids. V gave up 5 bases and J gave up 13 bases; unmatched junction bases: 13. Germline loops: CDR1 SEHNR, CDR2 FQNEAQ (reference sequence). CDR3: CASSPLGTTSPYF. The CDR3 bases are TGTGCCAGCAGCCCCCTGGGGACTACGTCCCCGTACTTC.

The J gene is TRBJ2-5, the V gene TRBV4-2; 8 nucleotides align to TRBD1. Germline V gene sequence: CDR1 LGHNA, CDR2 YNFKEQ. This CDR3 comprises 15 residues. V trimming: 3 bases; J trimming: 0 bases; junction bases outside the gene matches: 3. DNA of the CDR3: TGTGCCAGCAGCCATTCGACAGGGGACCAAGAGACCCAGTACTTC. Translated: CASSHSTGDQETQYF.

The gene calls are TRBV6-5 and TRBJ2-7; possibly TRBD2 for D (5 bases). There are 14 residues in the CDR3. Trimming shortened V by 6 bases and J by 12 bases, and 24 bases separated the two germline ends. CDR1 is MNHEY, CDR2 SVGAGI, per germline. CDR3 loop: CASSPNLTSRLSYF. CDR3 sequence (DNA): TGTGCCAGCAGCCCCAACTTAACTAGTAGGTTATCGTACTTC.

This clone was observed a few times. V is TRBV10-3 and J is TRBJ1-5; TRBD1 matches at 7 bases. The ends lost 2 bases at V and 6 bases at J; junction bases unmatched: 10. In germline, CDR1 is ENHRY, CDR2 SYGVKD. This CDR3 comprises 16 residues. The CDR3 region has the DNA TGTGCCATCAGTGAGCGAGGGACAGAAATAGGTCAGCCCCAGCATTTT. Its protein is CAISERGTEIGQPQHF.

The chain links TRBV5-1 to TRBJ2-3; D is perhaps TRBD1 (6 bases). This CDR3 is built from 16 residues. Germline loops: CDR1 SGHRS, CDR2 YFSETQ. Trimming cost V 6 bases and J 2 bases, with 19 bases left between them. In nucleotides, the CDR3 is TGCGCCAGCACCTCGAGGGGGAGAGAAACCACAGATACGCAGTATTTT. Its translation: CASTSRGRETTDTQYF.

V usage is TRBV5-1 and J usage is TRBJ2-2; 7 nucleotides match TRBD2. Losses at the gene ends were 0 bases for V and 7 bases for J; bases not matched to a gene: 3. The CDR3 covers 14 residues. The germline V gene has CDR1 SGHRS and CDR2 YFSETQ. The CDR3 sequence: CASSLAGGDGELFF. For the CDR3, the DNA is TGCGCCAGCAGCTTGGCGGGAGGTGACGGGGAGCTGTTTTTT.

The chain couples TRBV11-2 to TRBJ2-7; 7 bases align to TRBD2. Germline CDR1 is SGHAT and CDR2 is FQNNGV. The CDR3 consists of 16 residues. V was clipped by 5 bases and J by 2 bases; unmatched bases: 12. CDR3 residues: CASSQEMGRATYEQYF. In DNA form, the CDR3 reads TGTGCCAGCAGCCAAGAGATGGGGAGGGCCACCTACGAGCAGTACTTC.

J is TRBJ1-2 and V is TRBV5-4; D gene ambiguous. Germline V gene lookup returns CDR1 SGHNT and CDR2 YYREEE (reference sequence). V dropped 1 base and J dropped 13 bases, with 14 bases sitting between them. The CDR3 is made up of 12 amino acids. The CDR3 DNA reads as TGTGCCAGCAGCTTGTCGGGATTGGCTTTCACCTTC. It yields the protein CASSLSGLAFTF.

The chain recombines TRBV10-2 with TRBJ2-7; TRBD2 aligns across 12 bases. Unmatched junction bases numbered 13, after V lost 3 bases and J lost 4 bases. There are 18 residues in the CDR3. Germline V lookup: CDR1 WSHSY, CDR2 SAAADI. The CDR3 DNA reads TGCGCCAGCAGTGACAACGACATAAAGACTAGCGGGAGATACGAGCAGTACTTC. Encoded protein: CASSDNDIKTSGRYEQYF.

This clone was recorded only once. The chain employs TRBV5-4 and TRBJ2-5; no clear D. Trimming removed 3 bases at V and 7 bases at J, with 10 bases between. The CDR3 loop spans 12 amino acids. Germline CDR1 SGHNT, CDR2 YYREEE (reference sequence). The CDR3 nucleotides read TGTGCCAGCAGCTCAGACACCCGGACCCAGTACTTC. Translating gives CASSSDTRTQYF.

This clone was recorded a few times. This chain joins TRBV19 and TRBJ1-5, with TRBD1 identical over 9 bases. CDR1 is LNHDA and CDR2 is SQIVND in the germline V gene (reference sequence). Losses at the gene ends were 8 bases for V and 6 bases for J; bases not matched to a gene: 14. This CDR3 is built from 16 residues. The CDR3 DNA sequence: TGTGCCAGTTTACCTTCCGGGACAGGGAGGGGTCAGCCCCAGCATTTT. Residues: CASLPSGTGRGQPQHF.

The genes are TRBV7-3 and TRBJ2-3; TRBD1 agrees at 8 bases. The germline CDR1 and CDR2 sequences are SGHTA and FQGTGA. V dropped 2 bases and J dropped 7; count of bases not matched to a gene: 8. This CDR3 has 15 amino acids. This CDR3 reads CASSLLTGVGHTQYF. The CDR3 DNA is TGTGCCAGCAGCTTATTGACAGGGGTAGGCCATACGCAGTATTTT.

The V call is TRBV10-3, the J call TRBJ2-2; 8 bases are a match to TRBD1. CDR1 ENHRY and CDR2 SYGVKD come from the germline V gene. V lost 6 bases to trimming and J lost 3 bases; unmatched junction nucleotides: 3. This CDR3 comprises 14 residues. The CDR3 is CAISEDRDTGELFF. CDR3 in DNA: TGTGCCATCAGCGAGGACAGGGACACCGGGGAGCTGTTTTTT.

The CDR3 spells CASSLASGGTDTQYF. CDR3 DNA sequence: TGCGCCAGCAGCTTGGCCAGCGGAGGCACAGATACGCAGTATTTT. The chain carries TRBV5-1 and TRBJ2-3, with D perhaps TRBD2 (5 bases). The length of the CDR3 is 15 residues. Trimming cost V 0 bases and J 1 base, with 9 bases left between them. CDR1 and CDR2 (germline): SGHRS, YFSETQ.

This chain links TRBV18 with TRBJ1-1; tentative D call: TRBD1 (6 bases). V gave up 3 bases and J gave up 5 bases, with 13 bases separating them. This CDR3 contains 14 residues. CDR1 is KGHSH, CDR2 LQKENI, per germline. Here the CDR3 reads CASSPQGSGTEAFF. CDR3 in DNA: TGTGCCAGCTCACCCCAGGGGTCGGGAACTGAAGCTTTCTTT.

V is TRBV28 and J is TRBJ2-5, with D possibly matching TRBD2 (7 bases). The germline CDR1 and CDR2 sequences are MDHEN and SYDVKM. The V end was cut by 6 bases, the J end by 8 bases, with 19 bases between. CDR3 size: 14 residues. The CDR3 nucleotides are TGTGCCAGCAGCCGAACTTCGGGGGGCCGAACCCAGTACTTC. Encoded protein: CASSRTSGGRTQYF.

In the case of this clone: One end of the junction is discordant with germline, which a read error may explain. This chain joins TRBV5-1 and TRBJ1-3, with D perhaps TRBD1 (6 bases). This CDR3 is 16 amino acids long. Germline V gene data show CDR1 as SGHRS and CDR2 as YFSETQ. In DNA form, the CDR3 reads TGCGCCAGCAGTAGCTTTGTGGGGGCGGGAGGAAGCACCATATATTTT. Protein product: CASSSFVGAGGSTIYF.

V is TRBV28 and J is TRBJ1-2; D might be TRBD1 (6 bases). This CDR3 region has 14 residues. CDR1 and CDR2 from the germline V gene are MDHEN and SYDVKM. The V gene lost 3 bases and the J gene lost 7 bases, with 15 bases spanning the gap. The CDR3 bases are TGTGCCAGCAGTTTTACATTCAGGGGTGGTGGCTACACCTTC. Encoded protein: CASSFTFRGGGYTF.

The rearrangement links TRBV4-2 to TRBJ2-5; TRBD2 might be the D (6 bases). CDR3 length equals 15 residues. Trimming stripped 4 bases from V and 5 bases from J, with 17 bases between. Germline V CDR1 and CDR2: LGHNA, YNFKEQ. The CDR3 nucleotides are TGTGCCAGCAGCCGGGCTAGCGTCGAATCGGAGACCCAGTACTTC. It yields the protein CASSRASVESETQYF.